What follows describes a single T cell receptor (beta chain). As yet, its antigen is unknown. This sample was included in a study of Graves' ophthalmopathy and Graves' hyperthyroidism. Study summary: At the time of initial diagnosis and before any treatment, peripheral blood was collected. General study findings and limits: Appearing in blood as well were most expanded thyroid clonotypes above 0.001 frequency. In separating ophthalmopathy from stable hyperthyroidism, a 13-signature model achieved 87.88% sensitivity and about 80% specificity. Ophthalmopathy progression predictions by the model showed 72.22% specificity and 70.59% sensitivity.

Amplifying from RNA transcripts, the study obtained TCR beta CDR3 regions. First-round RT-PCR relied on HTBI primers, and a second-round multiplex PCR came next. In TCRdb, the multiplex PCR reads were re-called with MiXCR into one record per CDR3 protein. The table includes about 380,000 distinct CDR3 sequences, 15% to 19% detected once. The sequencing input was peripheral blood. This TCR was sampled from a woman between 18 and 30 years old with stable Graves' hyperthyroidism.

Written as DNA, the CDR3 is TGTGCCAGCAGCTTAGTCCGGGGGGCCGGAAACATTCAGTACTTC. Translation: CASSLVRGAGNIQYF. The chain couples TRBV7-9 to TRBJ2-4; D might be TRBD2 (7 bases). CDR3 size: 15 residues. Trimming cost V 1 base and J 6 bases, with 13 bases left between them. Germline values: CDR1 SEHNR, CDR2 FQNEAQ (reference sequence).